Shown below are 25 T cell receptor beta chains from a single sample sequenced in a study of immune characteristics of hereditary and idiopathic chronic pancreatitis. The pancreas tissue came from patients undergoing total pancreatectomy with islet autotransplantation. Sequenced by immunoSEQ multiplex PCR; TCRdb stores in-frame clones only, minus some. The data hold about 2,000 clones, with around 76% observed a single time. The sequenced material came from pancreas tissue with hereditary chronic pancreatitis. The receptors shown here come from a human donor with chronic pancreatitis.

The chain carries TRBV2 and TRBJ1-6; 9 bases line up with TRBD1. Germline lookup yields CDR1 SNHLY and CDR2 FYNNEI. The CDR3 length is 17 residues. Trimming took 5 bases from V and 0 from J; bases not matched to a gene: 5. CDR3 amino acids: CASSWDRVSSYNSPLHF. The CDR3 DNA follows: TGTGCCAGCAGTTGGGACAGGGTCAGCTCCTATAATTCACCCCTCCACTTT.

This chain uses TRBV7-2 with TRBJ1-1; weak D call: TRBD1 (5 bases). V gave up 2 bases and J gave up 2 bases, with 9 bases separating them. The CDR3 has 14 residues. Looked up from germline, CDR1 is SGHTA and CDR2 is FQGNSA. The CDR3 region is CASSLQGPNTEAFF. The CDR3 DNA reads TGTGCCAGCAGCTTACAGGGCCCAAACACTGAAGCTTTCTTT.

This clone has just a few counts. This chain links TRBV6-5 with TRBJ1-2; D possibly corresponds to TRBD1 (5 bases). The V gene lost 6 bases and the J gene lost 6 bases, with 17 bases spanning the gap. Germline loops: CDR1 MNHEY, CDR2 SVGAGI. This CDR3 is 14 amino acids long. The CDR3 DNA is TGTGCCAGCAGGTTTAATGGGGCCGTGGATGGCTACACCTTC. Protein sequence: CASRFNGAVDGYTF.

This clone was detected a few times. The V gene is TRBV4-2, the J gene TRBJ2-1; 14 bases are shared with TRBD2. J lost 6 bases, V lost 4 bases, and 8 bases had no gene match. This CDR3 spans 17 amino acids. Germline V gene lookup returns CDR1 LGHNA and CDR2 YNFKEQ. CDR3 coding DNA: TGTGCCAGCAGCCTTCTCGGGACTAGCGGGGGCCTCAATGAGCAGTTCTTC. As protein: CASSLLGTSGGLNEQFF.

The chain has TRBV5-1 and TRBJ2-3; 9 bases match TRBD1. The length of the CDR3 is 15 residues. The trim removed 4 bases at V and 3 bases at J, leaving 6 bases unmatched. The germline V gene has CDR1 SGHRS and CDR2 YFSETQ. The CDR3 here is CASSPWDRVTDTQYF. CDR3 DNA sequence: TGCGCCAGCAGCCCGTGGGACAGGGTTACAGATACGCAGTATTTT.

In its sample, this clone was seen a few times. The chain uses TRBV7-3 and TRBJ1-1, with a weak D call TRBD1 (5 bases). This CDR3 has 13 residues. V was trimmed by 4 bases and J by 3 bases, leaving 9 bases between them. Germline V gives CDR1 SGHTA, CDR2 FQGTGA. CDR3 region: CASSSQAHTEAFF. The CDR3 region has the DNA TGTGCCAGCAGCTCACAGGCCCACACTGAAGCTTTCTTT.

The J gene is TRBJ2-3, the V gene TRBV5-1; D is ambiguous. Trimming removed 0 bases at V and 6 bases at J, with 11 bases between. CDR3 length: 14 residues. CDR1 and CDR2 (germline): SGHRS, YFSETQ. The CDR3 DNA follows: TGCGCCAGCAGCTTGGTACAGACTTCGGATACGCAGTATTTT. This gives the protein CASSLVQTSDTQYF.

The rearrangement uses TRBV6-5 and TRBJ2-3; D not resolved. Per germline, CDR1 MNHEY and CDR2 SVGAGI. V was clipped by 8 bases and J by 3 bases, with 6 bases between them. The CDR3 is made up of 11 amino acids. The CDR3 region is CASARTDTQYF. CDR3 nucleotide sequence: TGTGCCAGCGCCCGAACAGATACGCAGTATTTT.

The chain uses TRBV5-1 and TRBJ1-2; 11 bases align to TRBD1. V gave up 2 bases and J gave up 2 bases; unmatched junction bases: 2. Looked up from germline, CDR1 is SGHRS and CDR2 is YFSETQ. The CDR3 runs 15 residues. Written as DNA, the CDR3 is TGCGCCAGCAGCTTTGGGGACAGGGGGAACTATGGCTACACCTTC. This encodes CASSFGDRGNYGYTF.

The genes are TRBV15 and TRBJ1-6; TRBD1 agrees at 7 bases. The CDR3 length is 15 residues. Looked up from germline, CDR1 is LNHNV and CDR2 is YYDKDF (reference sequence). V shed 4 bases, J shed 6 bases, and the junction held 6 bases outside the gene matches. The CDR3 spells CATSTDRALNSPLHF. The CDR3 DNA reads TGTGCCACCAGCACCGACAGGGCGCTTAATTCACCCCTCCACTTT.

This rearrangement joins TRBV25-1 to TRBJ2-1; 8 positions match TRBD1. CDR3 length: 15 residues. Trimming removed 7 bases from V and 5 bases from J; junction bases left unmatched: 10. CDR1 is MGHDK, CDR2 SYGVNS, per germline. The DNA of the CDR3 is TGTGCCAGCAACCCCCGGGACAGGCCCCACAATGAGCAGTTCTTC. Its protein product is CASNPRDRPHNEQFF.

In the case of this clone: This sample includes further DNA sequences coding for the same CDR3. The chain couples TRBV6-2 or TRBV6-3 to TRBJ1-1; D unclear. V was shortened by 5 bases and J by 1 base, with 8 bases between the two germline ends. The CDR3 totals 13 residues. Germline V gives CDR1 MNHEY, CDR2 SVGEGT. CDR3 sequence (DNA): TGTGCCAGCAGTCCCCGTGGGAACACTGAAGCTTTCTTT. Its translation is CASSPRGNTEAFF.

The J gene is TRBJ2-1, the V gene TRBV7-3; 11 bases match TRBD1. The CDR3 extends over 16 amino acids. V shed 5 bases, J shed 6 bases, and the junction held 9 bases outside the gene matches. Per the germline V gene, CDR1 is SGHTA and CDR2 is FQGTGA. The CDR3 region has the DNA TGTGCCAGCAGCCCAACCGGGACAGGGGGACCCAATGAGCAGTTCTTC. Translation gives CASSPTGTGGPNEQFF.

This sequence joins TRBV7-8 and TRBJ2-6, with D possibly matching TRBD1 (5 bases). V lost 10 bases to trimming and J lost 0 bases, with 22 bases between them. The CDR3 sequence is 18 residues long. From germline, CDR1 is SGHVS and CDR2 FQNEAQ. CDR3 DNA: TGTGCCACCTATCCCCTGGCTTGGGGCAACTCTGGGGCCAACGTCCTGACTTTC. Translation: CATYPLAWGNSGANVLTF.

This sequence joins TRBV5-4 and TRBJ1-3, with TRBD1 matching 10 bases. Germline-derived CDR1 and CDR2 are SGHNT and YYREEE (reference sequence). The J segment lost 0 bases and the V segment lost 0 bases, leaving 9 bases of the junction unmatched. CDR3 size: 19 residues. CDR3 region: CASSLDPTGGRYSGNTIYF. CDR3 in DNA: TGTGCCAGCAGCTTGGATCCGACAGGGGGCCGATACTCTGGAAACACCATATATTTT.

This chain connects TRBV3-1 (or the pseudogene TRBV3-2) to TRBJ2-7; D unresolved. Trimming pared 2 bases from V and 5 bases from J, leaving 16 bases between. The CDR3 runs 15 residues. Germline values: CDR1 LGHDT, CDR2 YNNKEL (reference sequence). CDR3 loop: CASSQKEAVNHEQYF. The DNA of the CDR3 is TGTGCCAGCAGCCAAAAAGAAGCCGTGAACCACGAGCAGTACTTC.

CDR3 bases: TGCGCCAGCAGCCAAGATTCAGCGGGGGGCCTCTTAGGCGAGCAGTACTTC. Protein: CASSQDSAGGLLGEQYF. The rearrangement joins TRBV4-3 to TRBJ2-7; 9 positions agree with TRBD2. V lost 0 bases and J lost 6; bases outside the gene matches: 12. This CDR3 is 17 amino acids long. Germline loops: CDR1 LGHNA, CDR2 YSLEER.

The V gene is TRBV6-5, the J gene TRBJ1-2; D remains unclear. V was pared by 5 bases and J by 7 bases, with 20 bases between. This CDR3 region has 15 residues. CDR1 and CDR2 from the germline V gene are MNHEY and SVGAGI. The CDR3 DNA reads as TGTGCCAGCAGTCCACAAACCAGACCAACGGGTGGCTACACCTTC. Encoded protein: CASSPQTRPTGGYTF.

V is TRBV7-8 and J is TRBJ1-4; unclear D gene. Germline V gives CDR1 SGHVS, CDR2 FQNEAQ. There are 15 residues in the CDR3. Trimming took 2 bases from V and 6 from J, leaving 13 bases between them. The CDR3, as DNA: TGTGCCAGCAGCTTATCGGGCGGAGCTGATGAAAAACTGTTTTTT. Protein: CASSLSGGADEKLFF.

The chain uses TRBV4-1 and TRBJ1-6; 7 nucleotides match TRBD1. Germline loops: CDR1 MGHRA, CDR2 YSYEKL. This CDR3 contains 18 residues. J gave up 0 bases and V 1 base, and 6 bases lay outside the gene matches. The CDR3 here is CASSQAPGQSSYNSPLHF. The CDR3 DNA follows: TGCGCCAGCAGCCAAGCCCCGGGACAGAGCTCCTATAATTCACCCCTCCACTTT.

The chain joins TRBV7-2 to TRBJ2-1; perhaps TRBD2 as D (6 bases). This CDR3 is 13 amino acids long. V dropped 6 bases and J dropped 4 bases, with 10 bases sitting between them. Germline V CDR1 and CDR2: SGHTA, FQGNSA. The CDR3 region has the DNA TGTGCCAGCAGACCCGGGACTTACAATGAGCAGTTCTTC. It translates to CASRPGTYNEQFF.

V and J are TRBV28 and TRBJ2-2; 8 bases align to TRBD2. CDR3 length equals 15 residues. Germline CDR1 MDHEN, CDR2 SYDVKM. J gave up 0 bases and V 5 bases, and 2 bases lay outside the gene matches. The CDR3 DNA follows: TGTGCCAGCAGTCCGGGACTAGCGAACACCGGGGAGCTGTTTTTT. This gives the protein CASSPGLANTGELFF.

The V gene is TRBV5-6, the J gene TRBJ2-3, with D perhaps matching TRBD2 (5 bases). Between the trimmed V and J ends, which lost 0 bases and 4 bases, there was a span of 6 bases. Germline CDR1 reads SGHDT; CDR2 reads YYEEEE. This CDR3 comprises 13 residues. CDR3 loop: CASSLGGPDTQYF. In nucleotides, the CDR3 is TGTGCCAGCAGCTTGGGCGGGCCAGATACGCAGTATTTT.

V is TRBV14 and J is TRBJ2-7; D call uncertain. Germline assignment: CDR1 SGHDN and CDR2 FVKESK. Trimming took off 1 base at V and 13 bases at J, with 11 bases between the two ends. CDR3 size: 11 residues. The CDR3 sequence is CASSQAQKLYF. For the CDR3, the DNA is TGTGCCAGCAGCCAAGCGCAGAAATTATACTTC.

This clone was detected only once. V gene TRBV7-9 combines with J gene TRBJ2-7; 10 bases fit TRBD2. With V trimmed by 5 bases and J by 6 bases, 10 bases remained unmatched. Germline V gene lookup returns CDR1 SEHNR and CDR2 FQNEAQ (reference sequence). The CDR3 has 15 residues. CDR3 DNA: TGTGCCAGCAGCGTCTCCAGGACTAGCGGTCCCGAGCAGTACTTC. It is translated as CASSVSRTSGPEQYF.